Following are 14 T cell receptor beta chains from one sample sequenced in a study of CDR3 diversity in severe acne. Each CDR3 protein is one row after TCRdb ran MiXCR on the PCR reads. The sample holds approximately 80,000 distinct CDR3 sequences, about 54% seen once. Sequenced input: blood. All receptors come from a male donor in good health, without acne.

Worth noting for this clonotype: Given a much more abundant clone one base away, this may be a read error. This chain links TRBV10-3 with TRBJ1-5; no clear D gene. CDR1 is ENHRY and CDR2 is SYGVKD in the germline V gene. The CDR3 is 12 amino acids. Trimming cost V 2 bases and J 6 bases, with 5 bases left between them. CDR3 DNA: TGTGCCATCAGTGAGGACACTCAGCCCCAGCATTTT. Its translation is CAISEDTQPQHF.

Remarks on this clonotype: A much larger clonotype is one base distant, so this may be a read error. The CDR3 DNA reads TGTGCCAGCAGCCCGGGGGAGATTGAAGCTTTCTTT. It is translated as CASSPGEIEAFF. The rearrangement joins TRBV7-9 to TRBJ1-1, with D perhaps TRBD1 (5 bases). Per germline, CDR1 SEHNR and CDR2 FQNEAQ (reference sequence). The length of the CDR3 is 12 residues. V gave up 5 bases and J gave up 7 bases, with 11 bases separating them.

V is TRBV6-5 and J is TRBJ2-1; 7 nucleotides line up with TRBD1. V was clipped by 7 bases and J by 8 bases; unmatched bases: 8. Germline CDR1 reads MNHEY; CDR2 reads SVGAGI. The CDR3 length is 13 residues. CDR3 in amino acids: CASTQTGFDEQFF. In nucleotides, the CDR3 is TGTGCCAGCACCCAGACAGGGTTCGATGAGCAGTTCTTC.

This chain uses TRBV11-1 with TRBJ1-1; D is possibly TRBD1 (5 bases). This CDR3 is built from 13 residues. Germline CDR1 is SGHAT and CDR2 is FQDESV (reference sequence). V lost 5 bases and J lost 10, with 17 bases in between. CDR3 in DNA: TGTGCCAGCAGCCCAGGGACCCCAAAGGGAGCTTTCTTT. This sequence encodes CASSPGTPKGAFF.

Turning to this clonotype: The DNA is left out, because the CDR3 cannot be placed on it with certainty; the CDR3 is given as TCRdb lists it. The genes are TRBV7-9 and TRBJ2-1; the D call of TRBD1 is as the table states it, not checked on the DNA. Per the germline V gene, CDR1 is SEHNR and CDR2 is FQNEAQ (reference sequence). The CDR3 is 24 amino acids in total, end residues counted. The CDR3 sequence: CASSLRQGTYTEAFFGQLTDEQFF.

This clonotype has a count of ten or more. The CDR3 DNA sequence: TGTGCCAGCAGCTTGGAGGGGGCAGTGTACGAGCAGTACTTC. Amino acid sequence: CASSLEGAVYEQYF. The chain carries TRBV5-8 and TRBJ2-7; 7 bases agree with TRBD1. Looked up from germline, CDR1 is SGHTS and CDR2 is YDEGEE. CDR3 length: 14 residues. V dropped 0 bases and J dropped 4; count of bases not matched to a gene: 4.

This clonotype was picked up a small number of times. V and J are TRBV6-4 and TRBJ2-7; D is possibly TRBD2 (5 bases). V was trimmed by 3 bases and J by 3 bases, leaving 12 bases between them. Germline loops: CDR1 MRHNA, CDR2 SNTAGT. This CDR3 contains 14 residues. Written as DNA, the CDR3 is TGTGCCAGCAGTGAAAGAGCGGAGCTCTACGAGCAGTACTTC. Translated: CASSERAELYEQYF.

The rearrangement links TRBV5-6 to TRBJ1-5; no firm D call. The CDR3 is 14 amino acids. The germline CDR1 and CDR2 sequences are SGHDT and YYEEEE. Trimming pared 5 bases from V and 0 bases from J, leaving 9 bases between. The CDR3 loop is CASRSQYSNQPQHF. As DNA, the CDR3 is TGTGCCAGCAGGTCGCAGTATAGCAATCAGCCCCAGCATTTT.

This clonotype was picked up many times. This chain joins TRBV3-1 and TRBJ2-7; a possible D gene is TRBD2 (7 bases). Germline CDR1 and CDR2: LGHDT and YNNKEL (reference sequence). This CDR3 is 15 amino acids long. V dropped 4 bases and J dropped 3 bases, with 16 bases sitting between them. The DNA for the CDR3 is TGTGCCAGCAGCCGGGTCGGGGGGCCATACTACGAGCAGTACTTC. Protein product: CASSRVGGPYYEQYF.

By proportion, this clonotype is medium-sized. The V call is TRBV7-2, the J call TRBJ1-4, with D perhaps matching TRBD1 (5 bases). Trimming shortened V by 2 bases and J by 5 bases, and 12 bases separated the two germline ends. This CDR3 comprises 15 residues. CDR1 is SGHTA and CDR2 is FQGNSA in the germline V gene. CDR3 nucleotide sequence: TGTGCCAGCAGCTTATACGGGGGAGAGAATGAAAAACTGTTTTTT. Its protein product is CASSLYGGENEKLFF.

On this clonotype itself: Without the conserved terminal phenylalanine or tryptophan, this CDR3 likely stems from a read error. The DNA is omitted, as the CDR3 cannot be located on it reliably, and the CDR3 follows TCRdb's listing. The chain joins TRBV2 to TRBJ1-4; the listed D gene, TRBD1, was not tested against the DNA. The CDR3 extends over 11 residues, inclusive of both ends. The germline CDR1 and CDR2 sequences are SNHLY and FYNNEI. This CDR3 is CASSKQGARNY.

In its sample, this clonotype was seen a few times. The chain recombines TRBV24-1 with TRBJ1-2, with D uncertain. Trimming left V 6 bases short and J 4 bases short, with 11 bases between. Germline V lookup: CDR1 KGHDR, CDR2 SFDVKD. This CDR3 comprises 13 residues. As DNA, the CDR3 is TGTGCCACCAGTAACTCAGGTTCCTATGGCTACACCTTC. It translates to CATSNSGSYGYTF.

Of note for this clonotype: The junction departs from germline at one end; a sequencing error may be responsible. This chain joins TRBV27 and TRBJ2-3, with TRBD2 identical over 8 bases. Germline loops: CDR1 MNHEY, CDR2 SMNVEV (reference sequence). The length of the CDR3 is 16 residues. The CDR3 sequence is CASSLIRLASTDMQYF. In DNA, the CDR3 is TGTGCCAGCAGTTTAATCCGACTAGCGAGCACAGATATGCAGTATTTT.

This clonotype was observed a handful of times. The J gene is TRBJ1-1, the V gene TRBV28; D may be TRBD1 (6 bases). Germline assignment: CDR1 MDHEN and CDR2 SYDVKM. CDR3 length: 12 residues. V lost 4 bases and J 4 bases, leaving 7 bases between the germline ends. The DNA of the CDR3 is TGTGCCAGCAGTTACAGGGTCACTGAAGCTTTCTTT. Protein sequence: CASSYRVTEAFF.